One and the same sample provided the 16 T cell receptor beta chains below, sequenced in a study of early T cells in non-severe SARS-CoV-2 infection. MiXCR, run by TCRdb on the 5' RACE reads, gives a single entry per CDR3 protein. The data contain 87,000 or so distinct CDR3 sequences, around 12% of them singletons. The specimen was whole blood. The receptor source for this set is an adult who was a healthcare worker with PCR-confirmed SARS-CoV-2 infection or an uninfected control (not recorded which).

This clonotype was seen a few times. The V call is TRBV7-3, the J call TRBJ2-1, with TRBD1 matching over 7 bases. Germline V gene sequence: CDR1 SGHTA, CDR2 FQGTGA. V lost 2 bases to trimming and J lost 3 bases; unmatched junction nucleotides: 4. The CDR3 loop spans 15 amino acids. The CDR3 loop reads CASSLLGGDYNEQFF. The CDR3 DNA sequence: TGTGCCAGCAGCTTACTAGGGGGCGACTACAATGAGCAGTTCTTC.

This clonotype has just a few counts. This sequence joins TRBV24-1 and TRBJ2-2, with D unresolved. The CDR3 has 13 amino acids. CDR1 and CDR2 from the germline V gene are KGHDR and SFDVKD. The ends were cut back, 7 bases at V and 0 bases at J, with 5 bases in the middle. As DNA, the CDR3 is TGTGCCACCAGACAGACGAACACCGGGGAGCTGTTTTTT. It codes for CATRQTNTGELFF.

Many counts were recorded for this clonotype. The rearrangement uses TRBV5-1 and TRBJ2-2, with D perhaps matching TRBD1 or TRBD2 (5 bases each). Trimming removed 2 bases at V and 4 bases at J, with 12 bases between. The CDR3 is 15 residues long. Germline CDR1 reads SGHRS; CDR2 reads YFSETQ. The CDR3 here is CASSLSGTPTGELFF. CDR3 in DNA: TGCGCCAGCAGCTTATCCGGGACGCCCACCGGGGAGCTGTTTTTT.

DNA for the CDR3: TGCGCCAGCAGCCAAGTTGGGGGAGGGAGGGGACAAGAGACCCAGTACTTC. Translated, it gives CASSQVGGGRGQETQYF. The V and J genes are TRBV4-1 and TRBJ2-5; 7 bases match TRBD2. The germline gives CDR1 MGHRA, CDR2 YSYEKL. CDR3 length: 17 residues. The junction had 10 bases not matched to a gene; V was cut back by 1 base and J by 2 bases.

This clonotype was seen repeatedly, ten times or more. CDR3: CSAIKSLAGRVDTQYF. The CDR3 DNA sequence: TGCAGTGCTATCAAGTCCCTGGCGGGACGAGTCGATACGCAGTATTTT. V and J are TRBV20-1 and TRBJ2-3, with a weak D call TRBD2 (6 bases). V lost 4 bases and J lost 6, with 23 bases in between. This CDR3 is built from 16 residues. In germline, CDR1 is DFQATT, CDR2 SNEGSKA (reference sequence).

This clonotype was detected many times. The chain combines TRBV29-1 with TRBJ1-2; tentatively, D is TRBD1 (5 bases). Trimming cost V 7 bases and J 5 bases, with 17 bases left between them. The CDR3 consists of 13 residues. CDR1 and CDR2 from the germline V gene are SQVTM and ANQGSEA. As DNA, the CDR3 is TGCAGCGCCGAAACTGGGGCGGCTTATGGCTACACCTTC. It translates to CSAETGAAYGYTF.

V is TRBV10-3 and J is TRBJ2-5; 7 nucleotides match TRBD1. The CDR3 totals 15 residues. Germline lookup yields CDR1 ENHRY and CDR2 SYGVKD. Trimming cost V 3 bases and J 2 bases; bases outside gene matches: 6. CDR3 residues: CAISDLRQGQETQYF. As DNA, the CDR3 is TGTGCCATCAGTGACCTACGACAGGGACAAGAGACCCAGTACTTC.

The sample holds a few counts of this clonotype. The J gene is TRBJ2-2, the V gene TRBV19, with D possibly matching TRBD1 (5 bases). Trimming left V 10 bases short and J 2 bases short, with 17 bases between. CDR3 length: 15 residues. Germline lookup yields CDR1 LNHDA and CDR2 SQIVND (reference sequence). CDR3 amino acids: CATSRRGQNTGELFF. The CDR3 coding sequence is TGTGCCACTTCACGACGCGGACAAAACACCGGGGAGCTGTTTTTT.

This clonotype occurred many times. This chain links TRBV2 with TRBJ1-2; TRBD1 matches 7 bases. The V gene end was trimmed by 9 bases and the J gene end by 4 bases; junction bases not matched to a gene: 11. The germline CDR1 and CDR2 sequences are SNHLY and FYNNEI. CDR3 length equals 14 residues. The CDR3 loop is CASRTGALSYGYTF. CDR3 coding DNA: TGTGCCAGTCGAACAGGGGCGCTTTCCTATGGCTACACCTTC.

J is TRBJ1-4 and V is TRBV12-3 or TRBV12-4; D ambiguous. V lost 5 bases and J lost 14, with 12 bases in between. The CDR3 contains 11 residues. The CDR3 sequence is CASSSPARLFF. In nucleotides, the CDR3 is TGTGCCAGCAGTAGTCCGGCCCGTCTGTTTTTT.

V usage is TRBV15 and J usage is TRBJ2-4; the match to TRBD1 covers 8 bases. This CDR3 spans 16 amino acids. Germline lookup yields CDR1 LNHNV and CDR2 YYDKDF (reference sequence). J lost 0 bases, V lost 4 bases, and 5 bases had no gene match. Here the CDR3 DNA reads TGTGCCACCAGCACCGGACAGGGACTAGCCAAAAACATTCAGTACTTC. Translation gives CATSTGQGLAKNIQYF.

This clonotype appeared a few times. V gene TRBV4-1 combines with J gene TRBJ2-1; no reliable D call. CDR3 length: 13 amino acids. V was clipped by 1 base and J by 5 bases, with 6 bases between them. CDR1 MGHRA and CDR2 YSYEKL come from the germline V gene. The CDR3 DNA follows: TGCGCCAGCAGCCAAGGCATGCACAATGAGCAGTTCTTC. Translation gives CASSQGMHNEQFF.

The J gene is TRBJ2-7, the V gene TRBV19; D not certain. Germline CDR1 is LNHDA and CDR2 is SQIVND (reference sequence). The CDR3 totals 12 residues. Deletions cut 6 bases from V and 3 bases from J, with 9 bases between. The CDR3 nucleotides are TGTGCCAGTAGCCCGGATGACTACGAGCAGTACTTC. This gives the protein CASSPDDYEQYF.

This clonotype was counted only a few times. The CDR3: CASSISYYGYTF. The DNA for the CDR3 is TGTGCCAGTAGTATTTCGTACTATGGCTACACCTTC. This chain connects TRBV19 to TRBJ1-2; no clear D. This CDR3 is built from 12 residues. Germline-derived CDR1 and CDR2 are LNHDA and SQIVND (reference sequence). V lost 3 bases and J lost 3, with 5 bases in between.

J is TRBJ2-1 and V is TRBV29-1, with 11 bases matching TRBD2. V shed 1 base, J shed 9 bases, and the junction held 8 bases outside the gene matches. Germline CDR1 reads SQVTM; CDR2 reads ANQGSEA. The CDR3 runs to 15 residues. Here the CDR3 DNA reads TGCAGCGTTGAAGCTCTCCTAGCGGGGGGCGGTGAGCAGTTCTTC. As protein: CSVEALLAGGGEQFF.

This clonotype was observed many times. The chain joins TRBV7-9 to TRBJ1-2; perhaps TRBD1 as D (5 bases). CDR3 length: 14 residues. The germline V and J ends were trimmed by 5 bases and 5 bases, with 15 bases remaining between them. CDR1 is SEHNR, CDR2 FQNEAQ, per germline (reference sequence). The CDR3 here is CASSPQGPDYGYTF. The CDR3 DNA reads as TGTGCCAGCAGCCCCCAGGGACCGGATTATGGCTACACCTTC.